Listed below are T cell receptor beta chains from one sample, sequenced in a study of blood T cell repertoires in COVID-19. TCRdb's table, derived via immunoSEQ multiplex PCR, lists solely in-frame clones and lacks some. The sample has over 250,000 clones; 90% are singletons. Sequenced: PBMCs or T cells enriched from blood (not recorded which). The receptors were gathered from a man in his sixties who had recovered from COVID-19. Each CDR3 is given with its conserved first and last residue. D genes are given only for firm matches. The size field is filled for only some rows; it gives once, few, many or a size class.

V	D	size	J	CDR3	DNA
TRBV4-1	NA	NA	TRBJ2-7	CASSQGAPDSVYEQYF	TGCGCCAGCAGCCAAGGAGCACCCGATTCCGTCTACGAGCAGTACTTC
TRBV7-9	NA	NA	TRBJ2-7	CASTSTLTYEQYF	TGTGCCAGCACCTCGACACTTACCTACGAGCAGTACTTC
TRBV30	TRBD1	NA	TRBJ1-4	CASSGGGNEKLFF	TGTGCCTCGTCAGGGGGTGGGAATGAAAAACTGTTTTTT
TRBV10-3	TRBD1	NA	TRBJ1-2	CAISESNSGTGGRYGYTF	TGTGCCATCAGTGAGTCGAATTCCGGGACAGGGGGAAGGTATGGCTACACCTTC
TRBV5-1	NA	NA	TRBJ2-5	CASSFDQETQYF	TGCGCCAGCAGCTTCGACCAAGAGACCCAGTACTTC
TRBV7-2	TRBD2	NA	TRBJ2-1	CASSLEGTSGRFYNEQFF	TGTGCCAGCAGCTTAGAAGGGACTAGCGGGAGATTCTACAATGAGCAGTTCTTC
TRBV19	NA	NA	TRBJ1-2	CATQGQDRYGYTF	TGTGCCACCCAGGGGCAGGATCGCTATGGCTACACCTTC
TRBV3-1/TRBV3-2	TRBD2	NA	TRBJ2-3	CASSLGLAGRTDTQYF	TGTGCCAGCAGCCTTGGACTAGCGGGCCGAACAGATACGCAGTATTTT
TRBV4-1	NA	NA	TRBJ1-4	CASSSFGEKLFF	TGCGCCAGCAGCTCGTTCGGGGAAAAACTGTTTTTT
TRBV5-1	NA	few	TRBJ2-7	CASSLVGYEQYF	TGCGCCAGCAGCTTGGTCGGCTACGAGCAGTACTTC
TRBV6-5	NA	NA	TRBJ1-2	CASSPPKGGYTF	TGTGCCAGCAGTCCCCCGAAGGGGGGCTACACCTTC
TRBV19	TRBD1	NA	TRBJ1-2	CASSMGQHANYGYTF	TGTGCCAGTAGTATGGGACAGCATGCGAACTATGGCTACACCTTC
TRBV10-2	NA	NA	TRBJ1-1	CASSESTDPQAFF	TGCGCCAGCAGTGAGAGTACAGACCCTCAAGCTTTCTTT
TRBV30	NA	NA	TRBJ2-1	CAWSALDIIGEQFF	TGTGCCTGGAGTGCCCTAGATATCATTGGTGAGCAGTTCTTC
TRBV5-8	NA	NA	TRBJ2-2	CASSLMVVPGELFF	TGTGCCAGCAGCTTGATGGTAGTCCCCGGGGAGCTGTTTTTT
TRBV2	TRBD2	NA	TRBJ2-3	CASSLLAAADTQYF	TGTGCCAGCAGTTTGCTAGCGGCGGCAGATACGCAGTATTTT
TRBV4-1	NA	few	TRBJ1-5	CASSQVAQGNNQPQHF	TGCGCCAGCAGCCAAGTTGCGCAGGGGAACAATCAGCCCCAGCATTTT
TRBV4-2	TRBD1	NA	TRBJ2-1	CASSQEGTGGYNEQFF	TGTGCCAGCAGCCAAGAAGGGACAGGGGGCTACAATGAGCAGTTCTTC
TRBV6-5	TRBD1	NA	TRBJ1-1	CASSTQTGMAFF	TGTGCCAGCAGTACTCAGACAGGGATGGCTTTCTTT
TRBV6-4	TRBD1	NA	TRBJ1-6	CASSRTGTGGSPLHF	TGTGCCAGCAGCCGAACCGGGACAGGGGGTTCACCCCTCCACTTT
TRBV5-1	TRBD2	NA	TRBJ2-7	CASSFERENDEQYF	TGCGCCAGCAGCTTCGAGCGGGAGAACGACGAGCAGTACTTC
TRBV9	NA	NA	TRBJ1-5	CASSATYRDQPQHF	TGTGCCAGCAGCGCAACGTACAGGGATCAGCCCCAGCATTTT
TRBV27	TRBD1	NA	TRBJ2-2	CASGRDRGTGELFF	TGTGCCAGCGGGCGGGACAGGGGCACCGGGGAGCTGTTTTTT
TRBV5-1	TRBD1	NA	TRBJ1-2	CASSARGDREDERGYTF	TGCGCCAGCAGCGCGAGGGGGGACAGGGAGGACGAGCGTGGCTACACCTTC
TRBV3-1/TRBV3-2	NA	NA	TRBJ1-5	CASSQGRRNQPQHF	TGTGCCAGCAGCCAAGGCAGGCGAAATCAGCCCCAGCATTTT
TRBV7-6	TRBD2	NA	TRBJ2-7	CASSSELVTSGSGSYEQYF	TGTGCCAGCAGCTCTGAACTGGTGACTAGCGGGAGCGGGTCTTACGAGCAGTACTTC
TRBV6-2/TRBV6-3	NA	NA	TRBJ2-5	CASSYVGRLGETQYF	TGTGCCAGCAGTTACGTTGGGAGGCTTGGGGAGACCCAGTACTTC
TRBV7-9	TRBD2	NA	TRBJ2-1	CASSTWTSGAYNEQFF	TGTGCCAGCAGCACTTGGACTAGCGGAGCCTACAATGAGCAGTTCTTC